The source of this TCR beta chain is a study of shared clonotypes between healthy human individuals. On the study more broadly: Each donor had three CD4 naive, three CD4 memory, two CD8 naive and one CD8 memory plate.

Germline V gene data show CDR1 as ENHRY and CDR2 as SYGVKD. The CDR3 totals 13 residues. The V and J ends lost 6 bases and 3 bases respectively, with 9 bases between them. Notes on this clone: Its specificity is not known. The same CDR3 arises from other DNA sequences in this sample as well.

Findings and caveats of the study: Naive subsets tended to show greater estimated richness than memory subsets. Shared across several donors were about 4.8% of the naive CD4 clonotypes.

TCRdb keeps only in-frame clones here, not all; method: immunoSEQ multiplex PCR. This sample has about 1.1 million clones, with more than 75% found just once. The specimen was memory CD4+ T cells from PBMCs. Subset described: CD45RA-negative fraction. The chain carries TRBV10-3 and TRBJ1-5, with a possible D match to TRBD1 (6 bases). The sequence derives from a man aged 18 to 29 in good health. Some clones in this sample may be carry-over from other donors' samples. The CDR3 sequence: CAIRDRDNQPQHF. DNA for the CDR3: TGTGCCATCAGGGACAGAGACAATCAGCCCCAGCATTTT.